This is a list of T cell receptor beta chains from one sample in a study of cytomegalovirus exposure and HLA in healthy donors. Repertoires were generated with immunoSEQ multiplex PCR, while TCRdb's copy carries only in-frame clones and drops some. The profile covers around 130,000 clones, with under 85% appearing a single time and around 2.9% taken by the ten largest. Sequenced sample: PBMCs. These receptors all stem from a man in his thirties or forties in good health and CMV-seronegative. Both conserved end residues are part of each CDR3. D genes are given only for firm matches. Size is omitted from some rows. Given values are once, few, many or a class for expanded clones.

CDR3 protein	CDR3 DNA	clone size	D gene	V gene	J gene
CASKMAGSYEQYF	TGTGCCAGCAAAATGGCAGGTTCCTACGAGCAGTACTTC	-	-	TRBV7-2	TRBJ2-7
CASSLADRGVDTQYF	TGCGCCAGCAGCTTGGCGGACAGGGGGGTAGATACGCAGTATTTT	-	TRBD1	TRBV5-1	TRBJ2-3
CASSQSRSEQYF	TGCGCCAGCAGTCAATCTAGGAGCGAGCAGTACTTC	-	-	TRBV23-1	TRBJ2-7
CASSAAGLRTNEQFF	TGTGCCAGCTCCGCGGCGGGATTGAGGACGAATGAGCAGTTCTTC	-	-	TRBV18	TRBJ2-1
CASSYADVGTGELFF	TGTGCCAGCAGTTACGCGGATGTTGGAACCGGGGAGCTGTTTTTT	-	-	TRBV6-5	TRBJ2-2
CASSPQMDGDGYTF	TGCGCCAGCAGCCCCCAGATGGACGGGGATGGCTACACCTTC	-	-	TRBV5-1	TRBJ1-2
CASSERQVSYGYTF	TGTGCCAGCAGTGAAAGACAGGTATCTTATGGCTACACCTTC	-	-	TRBV2	TRBJ1-2
CATSRDRGENQPQHF	TGTGCCACCAGCAGAGATCGCGGGGAGAATCAGCCCCAGCATTTT	once	-	TRBV15	TRBJ1-5
CASIRGGNEQFF	TGTGCCAGCATCCGGGGGGGTAATGAGCAGTTCTTC	-	TRBD2	TRBV28	TRBJ2-1
CASSIREKLFF	TGTGCCAGTAGTATTCGGGAAAAACTGTTTTTT	-	-	TRBV19	TRBJ1-4
CASSYSPGYDYGYTF	TGTGCCAGCAGTTACTCGCCAGGATATGACTATGGCTACACCTTC	-	-	TRBV6-5	TRBJ1-2
CASSLGSSGGKNIQYF	TGCGCCAGCAGCTTGGGCTCTAGCGGGGGCAAAAACATTCAGTACTTC	-	TRBD2	TRBV5-1	TRBJ2-4
CASSIDTPGLAGVGSYEQYF	TGTGCCAGTAGTATAGATACTCCGGGACTAGCGGGAGTTGGCTCCTACGAGCAGTACTTC	-	TRBD2	TRBV19	TRBJ2-7
CAWIKTGTRGQETQYF	TGTGCCTGGATCAAGACCGGGACTAGAGGACAAGAGACCCAGTACTTC	-	TRBD2	TRBV30	TRBJ2-5
CASSQLLATHEQYF	TGCGCCAGCAGCCAGCTACTAGCGACCCACGAGCAGTACTTC	-	TRBD2	TRBV4-3	TRBJ2-7
CASSQDDRNRGNYGYTF	TGCGCCAGCAGCCAAGATGATCGAAACAGGGGCAACTATGGCTACACCTTC	few	TRBD1	TRBV4-3	TRBJ1-2
CASSVSGQETQYF	TGTGCCAGCAGCGTCAGCGGACAAGAGACCCAGTACTTC	-	-	TRBV9	TRBJ2-5
CASSPTHLSSYNEQFF	TGCGCCAGCTCCCCCACACACCTCAGCTCCTACAATGAGCAGTTCTTC	-	-	TRBV5-1	TRBJ2-1
CSVDDRENTEAFF	TGCAGCGTTGACGACAGGGAGAACACTGAAGCTTTCTTT	-	TRBD1	TRBV29-1	TRBJ1-1
CASSLGGTLYGYTF	TGCGCCAGCAGCTTGGGGGGGACACTGTATGGCTACACCTTC	few	-	TRBV5-1	TRBJ1-2
CASSPSTGVNTEAFF	TGTGCCAGCAGCCCATCGACAGGGGTGAACACTGAAGCTTTCTTT	-	TRBD1	TRBV7-8	TRBJ1-1
CASSLRGGVYEQYF	TGTGCCAGCAGTTTGCGGGGGGGCGTTTACGAGCAGTACTTC	-	TRBD2	TRBV28	TRBJ2-7
CASSVEWSYNEQFF	TGTGCCAGCAGTGTTGAGTGGTCCTACAATGAGCAGTTCTTC	-	-	TRBV25-1	TRBJ2-1
CASSSGTGGYGYTF	TGTGCCAGCAGCTCCGGGACAGGAGGCTATGGCTACACCTTC	-	TRBD1	TRBV5-4	TRBJ1-2
CASSQELAGLDTQYF	TGCGCCAGCAGCCAAGAACTGGCAGGGCTAGATACGCAGTATTTT	-	-	TRBV4-1	TRBJ2-3
CASSAGFGNQPQHF	TGTGCCAGCAGCGCAGGGTTCGGCAATCAGCCCCAGCATTTT	-	-	TRBV2	TRBJ1-5
CAWSVSYEQYF	TGTGCCTGGAGTGTGAGTTACGAGCAGTACTTC	-	-	TRBV30	TRBJ2-7
CASSLQGKNTEAFF	TGTGCCAGCAGCTTGCAGGGGAAGAACACTGAAGCTTTCTTT	-	-	TRBV7-6	TRBJ1-1
CASSSSTPNYGYTF	TGTGCCAGCAGTTCATCGACACCGAACTATGGCTACACCTTC	-	-	TRBV5-4	TRBJ1-2
CASSLPPAGLQGTQYF	TGTGCCAGCAGCCTCCCCCCGGCAGGGCTCCAGGGGACCCAGTACTTC	-	-	TRBV7-8	TRBJ2-5
CASSQAGAGNPEQYF	TGTGCCAGCAGCCAAGCAGGTGCGGGGAACCCCGAGCAGTACTTC	-	-	TRBV4-2	TRBJ2-7
CASWSYWGLTEAFF	TGTGCCAGCTGGTCGTATTGGGGGCTCACTGAAGCTTTCTTT	-	-	TRBV6-1	TRBJ1-1
CASSLGDRISLNTEAFF	TGTGCCAGCAGCTTGGGGGACAGGATATCCCTGAACACTGAAGCTTTCTTT	-	TRBD1	TRBV5-6	TRBJ1-1
CASSYSNRDSIGYTF	TGTGCCAGCAGTTACTCGAACAGGGATAGTATTGGCTACACCTTC	-	-	TRBV6-5	TRBJ1-2
CASSPTGGSNEKLFF	TGTGCCAGCAGCCCAACAGGGGGGTCTAATGAAAAACTGTTTTTT	-	TRBD1	TRBV7-2	TRBJ1-4
CASSLAGGEFRETQYF	TGCGCCAGCAGCTTAGCCGGCGGGGAGTTCAGGGAGACCCAGTACTTC	-	-	TRBV5-1	TRBJ2-5
CASSDSTSGGAEQFF	TGTGCCAGCAGTGACTCGACTAGCGGGGGGGCTGAGCAGTTCTTC	-	TRBD2	TRBV6-4	TRBJ2-1
CASGLGVGTGSLANTEAFF	TGTGCTAGTGGTTTGGGGGTAGGGACAGGGAGTCTTGCGAACACTGAAGCTTTCTTT	-	TRBD1	TRBV12-5	TRBJ1-1
CASSSAWDSGNTIYF	TGTGCCAGCAGCTCAGCCTGGGACAGTGGAAACACCATATATTTT	-	TRBD1	TRBV6-5	TRBJ1-3
CASSVDILNTEAFF	TGTGCCAGCAGCGTCGACATATTGAACACTGAAGCTTTCTTT	-	-	TRBV7-2	TRBJ1-1
CATSIWGEVDNQPQHF	TGTGCCACCAGCATTTGGGGGGAGGTAGACAATCAGCCCCAGCATTTT	-	-	TRBV15	TRBJ1-5
CASRWREGNQPQHF	TGTGCCAGCAGATGGAGAGAGGGCAATCAGCCCCAGCATTTT	once	-	TRBV6-5	TRBJ1-5
CASSSRTGDEQYF	TGCGCCAGCAGCAGCCGGACAGGCGACGAGCAGTACTTC	-	TRBD1	TRBV4-1	TRBJ2-7
CASSSEPGQAENEQYF	TGTGCCAGCAGTTCTGAACCGGGACAGGCCGAGAACGAGCAGTACTTC	-	TRBD1	TRBV6-5	TRBJ2-7
CASSQDQSFHYGYTF	TGCGCCAGCAGCCAAGATCAATCATTCCACTATGGCTACACCTTC	-	-	TRBV4-3	TRBJ1-2
CASSWTSGSEQFF	TGTGCCAGCAGTTGGACTAGCGGGAGTGAGCAGTTCTTC	-	TRBD2	TRBV28	TRBJ2-1
CASSPGTRSADTQYF	TGTGCCAGCAGTCCCGGGACACGATCCGCAGATACGCAGTATTTT	-	-	TRBV6-5	TRBJ2-3
CASSVSGYNEQFF	TGTGCCAGCAGCGTATCGGGATACAATGAGCAGTTCTTC	-	-	TRBV9	TRBJ2-1
CASQGVGNTEAFF	TGTGCCAGCCAAGGGGTAGGGAACACTGAAGCTTTCTTT	few	-	TRBV28	TRBJ1-1